Below, 5 T cell receptor beta chains from the same sample are listed, as sequenced in a study of T-cell reconstitution after alpha-beta-depleted transplantation in children. The TCRbeta library was prepared with unique molecular identifiers. TCRdb independently ran MiXCR on the PCR reads; one entry per CDR3 protein. The sample includes under 250,000 distinct CDR3 sequences, roughly a quarter of them seen just once. The material sequenced was PBMCs, mostly from graft donor cells, taken 360 days after TCRalphabeta/CD19-depleted stem cell transplant. These receptors were collected from a female patient aged 2-15 years who had a stem cell transplant for congenital amegakaryocytic thrombocytopenia, so the T cells may come from the graft donor.

This clonotype was seen ten or more times. The V call is TRBV18, the J call TRBJ1-1, with D hard to call. The V gene lost 0 bases and the J gene lost 1 base, with 3 bases spanning the gap. Per germline, CDR1 KGHSH and CDR2 LQKENI. This CDR3 is 13 amino acids long. The CDR3 is CASSPPGNTEAFF. CDR3 nucleotide sequence: TGTGCCAGCTCACCACCGGGGAACACTGAAGCTTTCTTT.

The CDR3 protein is CASREKRWARSTDTQYF. As DNA, the CDR3 is TGTGCCAGCAGGGAAAAGCGGTGGGCTAGAAGCACAGATACGCAGTATTTT. The chain links TRBV6-1 to TRBJ2-3; D is possibly TRBD2 (5 bases). The ends were cut back, 6 bases at V and 0 bases at J, with 19 bases in the middle. The length of the CDR3 is 17 residues. Germline V gene data show CDR1 as MNHNS and CDR2 as SASEGT.

The V and J genes are TRBV4-3 and TRBJ2-7; D is ambiguous. Germline CDR1 is LGHNA and CDR2 is YSLEER. Trimming left V 0 bases short and J 2 bases short, with 11 bases between. This CDR3 has 15 amino acids. CDR3 protein: CASSQDRIRTYEQYF. The CDR3 coding sequence is TGCGCCAGCAGCCAAGATAGGATTAGAACCTACGAGCAGTACTTC.

The genes are TRBV10-3 and TRBJ2-7, with 8 bases lining up with TRBD1. The J segment lost 0 bases and the V segment lost 3 bases, leaving 10 bases of the junction unmatched. The CDR3 totals 17 residues. Germline assignment: CDR1 ENHRY and CDR2 SYGVKD. CDR3: CAISDRVGTGSSYEQYF. CDR3 DNA: TGTGCCATCAGTGACCGGGTGGGGACAGGAAGCTCCTACGAGCAGTACTTC.

There are a few counts of this clonotype. The CDR3 region is CASSQSSVPQYF. CDR3 in DNA: TGTGCCAGCAGCCAATCTTCGGTCCCCCAGTACTTC. The chain has TRBV3-1 and TRBJ2-7; the D is unclear. CDR1 and CDR2 (germline): LGHDT, YNNKEL (reference sequence). The CDR3 contains 12 residues. V was cut by 2 bases and J by 10 bases, with 12 bases left in between.